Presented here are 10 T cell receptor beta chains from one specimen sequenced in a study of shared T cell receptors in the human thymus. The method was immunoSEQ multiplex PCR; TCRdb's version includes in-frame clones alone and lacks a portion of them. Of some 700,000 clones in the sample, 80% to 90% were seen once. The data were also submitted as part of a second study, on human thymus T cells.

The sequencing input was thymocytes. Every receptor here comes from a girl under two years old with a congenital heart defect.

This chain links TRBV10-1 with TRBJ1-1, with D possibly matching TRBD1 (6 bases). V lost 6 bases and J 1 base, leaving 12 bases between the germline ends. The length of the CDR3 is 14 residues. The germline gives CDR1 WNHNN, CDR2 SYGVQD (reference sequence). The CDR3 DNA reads TGCGCCAGCAGGGAAGACAGGTCGAACACTGAAGCTTTCTTT. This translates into CASREDRSNTEAFF.

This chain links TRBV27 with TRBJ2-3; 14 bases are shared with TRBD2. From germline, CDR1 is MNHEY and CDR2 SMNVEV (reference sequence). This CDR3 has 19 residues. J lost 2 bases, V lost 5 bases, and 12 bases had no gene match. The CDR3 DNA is TGTGCCAGCAGTCCGGCTGGACTAGCGGGGGGAACACTCACAGATACGCAGTATTTT. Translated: CASSPAGLAGGTLTDTQYF.

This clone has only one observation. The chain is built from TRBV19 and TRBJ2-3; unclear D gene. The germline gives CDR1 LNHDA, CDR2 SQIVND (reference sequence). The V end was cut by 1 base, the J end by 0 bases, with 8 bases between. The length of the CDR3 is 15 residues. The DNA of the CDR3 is TGTGCCAGTAGTATAGGCAAGACTAGCACAGATACGCAGTATTTT. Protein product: CASSIGKTSTDTQYF.

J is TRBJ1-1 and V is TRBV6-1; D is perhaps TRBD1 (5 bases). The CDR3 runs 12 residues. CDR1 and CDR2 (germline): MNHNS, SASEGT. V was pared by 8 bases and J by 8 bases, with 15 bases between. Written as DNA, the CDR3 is TGTGCCAGCCGGAGGGGTGACGGAGAAGCTTTCTTT. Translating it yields CASRRGDGEAFF.

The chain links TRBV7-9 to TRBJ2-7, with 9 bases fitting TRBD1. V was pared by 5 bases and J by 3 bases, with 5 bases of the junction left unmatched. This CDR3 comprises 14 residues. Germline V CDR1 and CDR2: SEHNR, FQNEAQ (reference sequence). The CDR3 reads CASSLDRGGYEQYF. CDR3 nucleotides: TGTGCCAGCAGCCTGGACAGGGGTGGCTACGAGCAGTACTTC.

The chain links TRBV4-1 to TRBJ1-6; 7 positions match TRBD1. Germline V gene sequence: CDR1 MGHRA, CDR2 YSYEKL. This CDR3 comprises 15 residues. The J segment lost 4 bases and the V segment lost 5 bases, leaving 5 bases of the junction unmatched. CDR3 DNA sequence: TGCGCCAGCAGCAACAGGGGACTTTATAATTCACCCCTCCACTTT. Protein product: CASSNRGLYNSPLHF.

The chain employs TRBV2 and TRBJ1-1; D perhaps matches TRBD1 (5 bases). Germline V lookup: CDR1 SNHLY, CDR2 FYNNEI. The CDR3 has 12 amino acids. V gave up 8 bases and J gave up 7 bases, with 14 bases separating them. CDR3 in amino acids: CASLRVSVEAFF. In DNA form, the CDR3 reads TGTGCCAGCCTCAGGGTCTCAGTTGAAGCTTTCTTT.

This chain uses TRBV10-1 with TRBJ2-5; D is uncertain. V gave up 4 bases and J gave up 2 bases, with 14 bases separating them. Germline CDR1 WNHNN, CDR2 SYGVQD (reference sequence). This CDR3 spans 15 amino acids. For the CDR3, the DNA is TGCGCCAGCAGTGCTCGGTCGCTCCTACAAGAGACCCAGTACTTC. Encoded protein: CASSARSLLQETQYF.

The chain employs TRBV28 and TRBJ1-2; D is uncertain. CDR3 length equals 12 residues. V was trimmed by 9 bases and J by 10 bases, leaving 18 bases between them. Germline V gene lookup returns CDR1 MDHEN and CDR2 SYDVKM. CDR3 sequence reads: CARDEGYRVYTF. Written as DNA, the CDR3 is TGTGCCAGAGATGAGGGTTATCGGGTCTACACCTTC.

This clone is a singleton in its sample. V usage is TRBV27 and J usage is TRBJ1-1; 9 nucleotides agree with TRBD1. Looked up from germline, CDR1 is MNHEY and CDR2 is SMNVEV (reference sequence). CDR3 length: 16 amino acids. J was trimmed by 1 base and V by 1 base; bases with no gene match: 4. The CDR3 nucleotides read TGTGCCAGCAGTTTATACGGGGACAGGGAGAACACTGAAGCTTTCTTT. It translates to CASSLYGDRENTEAFF.